This paragraph reports one TCR beta chain. Methods used by the authors: Amplification of reference gene primers provided the estimated nucleated cell counts. Sequencing used immunoSEQ multiplex PCR; TCRdb keeps in-frame clones, though not all of them. D and trimming were read from the DNA, whereas the V and J calls and clone size are those reported in that table. The data contain about 55,000 clones, over 75% of them seen just once; the ten biggest clones take up 13% to 15%. The CDR3 has 14 residues. V shed 2 bases and J shed 5 bases, with 13 bases lying between them. Germline values: CDR1 SGHVS, CDR2 FQNEAQ. The source of the sample is a study of blood T cell repertoires in COVID-19. Study details: Samples of COVID-19 (acute and convalescent) were obtained from the United States, Italy and Spain. T cells, B-cell-depleted T cells, or PBMCs provided the cDNA or gDNA that served as material.

The gene calls are TRBV7-8 and TRBJ2-7; D is ambiguous. Sample: peripheral blood. The TCR sequence derives from a human donor with active COVID-19. The donor label of this sample is uncertain. The CDR3 nucleotides read TGTGCCAGCAGCTTATTTCCTGAGGCCCACGAGCAGTACTTC. Translated, it gives CASSLFPEAHEQYF.